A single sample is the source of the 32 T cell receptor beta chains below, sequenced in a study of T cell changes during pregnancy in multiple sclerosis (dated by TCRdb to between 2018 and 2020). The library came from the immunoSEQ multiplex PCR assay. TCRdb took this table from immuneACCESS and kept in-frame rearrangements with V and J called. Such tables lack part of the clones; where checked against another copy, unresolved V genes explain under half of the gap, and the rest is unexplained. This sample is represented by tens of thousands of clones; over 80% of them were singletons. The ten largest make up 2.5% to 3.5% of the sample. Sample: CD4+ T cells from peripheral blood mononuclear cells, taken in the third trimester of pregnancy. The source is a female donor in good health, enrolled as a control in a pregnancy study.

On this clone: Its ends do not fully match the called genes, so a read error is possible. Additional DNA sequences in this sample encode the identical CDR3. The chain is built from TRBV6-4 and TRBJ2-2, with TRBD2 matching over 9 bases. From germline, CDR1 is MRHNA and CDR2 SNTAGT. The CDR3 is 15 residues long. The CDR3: CASSELAGSTGELFF. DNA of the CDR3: TGTGCCAGTAGTGAACTAGCGGGCAGTACCGGGGAGCTGTTTTTT.

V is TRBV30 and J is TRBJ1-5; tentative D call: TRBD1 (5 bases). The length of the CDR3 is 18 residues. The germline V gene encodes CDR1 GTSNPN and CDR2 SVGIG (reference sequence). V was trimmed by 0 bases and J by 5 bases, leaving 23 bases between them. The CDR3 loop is CAWSVHTWGGRVDQPQHF. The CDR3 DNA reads TGTGCCTGGAGTGTCCACACCTGGGGGGGGAGGGTGGATCAGCCCCAGCATTTT. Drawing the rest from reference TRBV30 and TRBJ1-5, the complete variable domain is SQTIHQWPATLVQPVGSPLSLECTVEGTSNPNLYWYRQAAGRGLQLLFYSVGIGQISSEVPQNLSASRPQDRQFILSSKKLLLSDSGFYLCAWSVHTWGGRVDQPQHFGDGTRLSIL.

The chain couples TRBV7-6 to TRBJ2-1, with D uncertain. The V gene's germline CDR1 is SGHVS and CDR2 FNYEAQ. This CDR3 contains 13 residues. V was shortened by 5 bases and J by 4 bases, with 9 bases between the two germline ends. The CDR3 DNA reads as TGTGCCAGCAGCCTAATACCGTACAATGAGCAGTTCTTC. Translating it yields CASSLIPYNEQFF. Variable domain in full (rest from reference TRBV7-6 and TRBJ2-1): GAGVSQSPRYKVTKRGQDVALRCDPISGHVSLYWYRQALGQGPEFLTYFNYEAQQDKSGLPNDRFSAERPEGSISTLTIQRTEQRDSAMYRCASSLIPYNEQFFGPGTRLTVL.

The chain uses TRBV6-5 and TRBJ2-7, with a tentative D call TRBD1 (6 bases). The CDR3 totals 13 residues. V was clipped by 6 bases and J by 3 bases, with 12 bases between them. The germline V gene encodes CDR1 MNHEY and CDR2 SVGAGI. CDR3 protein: CASRTTGHYEQYF. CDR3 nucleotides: TGTGCCAGCAGAACGACAGGACACTACGAGCAGTACTTC.

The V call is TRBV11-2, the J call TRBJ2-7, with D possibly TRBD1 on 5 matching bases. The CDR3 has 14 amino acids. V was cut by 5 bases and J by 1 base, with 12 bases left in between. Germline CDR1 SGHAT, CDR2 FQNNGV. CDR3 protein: CASSVFRQSYEQYF. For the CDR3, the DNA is TGTGCCAGCAGCGTCTTTCGACAGTCCTACGAGCAGTACTTC. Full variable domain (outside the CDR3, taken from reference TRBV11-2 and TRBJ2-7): EAGVAQSPRYKIIEKRQSVAFWCNPISGHATLYWYQQILGQGPKLLIQFQNNGVVDDSQLPKDRFSAERLKGVDSTLKIQPAKLEDSAVYLCASSVFRQSYEQYFGPGTRLTVT.

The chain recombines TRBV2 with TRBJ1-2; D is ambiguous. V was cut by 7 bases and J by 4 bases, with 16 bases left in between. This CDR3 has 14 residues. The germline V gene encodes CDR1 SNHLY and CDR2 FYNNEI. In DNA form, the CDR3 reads TGTGCCAGCAAGGGATTCGGGATTTCCTATGGCTACACCTTC. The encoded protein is CASKGFGISYGYTF.

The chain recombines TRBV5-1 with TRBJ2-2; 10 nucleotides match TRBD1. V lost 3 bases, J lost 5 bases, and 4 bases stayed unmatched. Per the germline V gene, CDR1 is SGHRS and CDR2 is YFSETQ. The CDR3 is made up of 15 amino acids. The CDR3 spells CASSWGQGRTGELFF. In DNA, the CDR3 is TGCGCCAGCAGCTGGGGACAGGGGAGAACCGGGGAGCTGTTTTTT.

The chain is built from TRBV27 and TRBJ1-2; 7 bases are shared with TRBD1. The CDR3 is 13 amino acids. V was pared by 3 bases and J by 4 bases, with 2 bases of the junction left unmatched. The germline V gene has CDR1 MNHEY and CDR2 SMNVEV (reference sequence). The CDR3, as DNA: TGTGCCAGCAGTTTCGGGGACAGCTATGGCTACACCTTC. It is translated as CASSFGDSYGYTF.

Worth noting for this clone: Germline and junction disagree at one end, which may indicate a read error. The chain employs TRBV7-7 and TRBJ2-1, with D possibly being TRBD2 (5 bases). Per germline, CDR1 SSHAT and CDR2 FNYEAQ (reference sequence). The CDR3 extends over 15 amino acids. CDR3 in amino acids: CASSSSGSRASEQFF. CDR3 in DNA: TGTGCTAGCAGCTCTTCTGGGAGCCGGGCAAGTGAGCAGTTCTTC.

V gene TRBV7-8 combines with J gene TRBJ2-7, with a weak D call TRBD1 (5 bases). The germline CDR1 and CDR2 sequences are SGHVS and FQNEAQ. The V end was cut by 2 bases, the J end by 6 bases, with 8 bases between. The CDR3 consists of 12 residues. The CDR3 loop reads CASSLRGLEQYF. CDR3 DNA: TGTGCCAGCAGCTTAAGGGGCCTCGAGCAGTACTTC. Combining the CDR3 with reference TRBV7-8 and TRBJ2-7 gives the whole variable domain GAGVSQSPRYKVAKRGQDVALRCDPISGHVSLFWYQQALGQGPEFLTYFQNEAQLDKSGLPSDRFFAERPEGSVSTLKIQRTQQEDSAVYLCASSLRGLEQYFGPGTRLTVT.

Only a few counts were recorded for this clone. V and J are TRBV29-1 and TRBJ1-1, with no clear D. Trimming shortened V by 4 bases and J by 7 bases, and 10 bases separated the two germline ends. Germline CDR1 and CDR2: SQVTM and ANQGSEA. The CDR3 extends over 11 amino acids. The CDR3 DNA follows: TGCAGCGTTGTACGAACAGTTGAAGCTTTCTTT. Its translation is CSVVRTVEAFF.

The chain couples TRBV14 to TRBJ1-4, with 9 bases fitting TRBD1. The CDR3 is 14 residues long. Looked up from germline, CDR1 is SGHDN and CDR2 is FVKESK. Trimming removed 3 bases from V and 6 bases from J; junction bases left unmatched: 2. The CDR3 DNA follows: TGTGCCAGCAGCCAGAGGACAGGGGATGAAAAACTGTTTTTT. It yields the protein CASSQRTGDEKLFF.

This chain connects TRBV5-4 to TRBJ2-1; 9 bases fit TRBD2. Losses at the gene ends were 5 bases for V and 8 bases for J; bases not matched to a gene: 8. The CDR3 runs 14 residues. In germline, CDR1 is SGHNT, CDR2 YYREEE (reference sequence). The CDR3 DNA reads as TGTGCCAGCAGGACGGCGGGAGGGTCCCATGAGCAGTTCTTC. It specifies CASRTAGGSHEQFF. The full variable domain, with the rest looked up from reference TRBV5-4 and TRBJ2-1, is ETGVTQSPTHLIKTRGQQVTLRCSSQSGHNTVSWYQQALGQGPQFIFQYYREEENGRGNFPPRFSGLQFPNYSSELNVNALELDDSALYLCASRTAGGSHEQFFGPGTRLTVL.

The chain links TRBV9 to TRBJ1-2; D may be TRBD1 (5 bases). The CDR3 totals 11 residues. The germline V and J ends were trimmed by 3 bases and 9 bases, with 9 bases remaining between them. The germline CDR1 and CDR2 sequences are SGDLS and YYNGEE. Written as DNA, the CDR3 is TGTGCCAGCAGCGAAAAGGGGAGCTACACCTTC. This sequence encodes CASSEKGSYTF.

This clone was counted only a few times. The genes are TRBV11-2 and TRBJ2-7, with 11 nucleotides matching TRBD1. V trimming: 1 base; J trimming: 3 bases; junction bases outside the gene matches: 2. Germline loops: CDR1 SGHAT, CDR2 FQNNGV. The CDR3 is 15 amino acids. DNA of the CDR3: TGTGCCAGCAGCTTAGTGGGACAGGGGGGCTACGAGCAGTACTTC. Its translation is CASSLVGQGGYEQYF. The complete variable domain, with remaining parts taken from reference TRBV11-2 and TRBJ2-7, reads EAGVAQSPRYKIIEKRQSVAFWCNPISGHATLYWYQQILGQGPKLLIQFQNNGVVDDSQLPKDRFSAERLKGVDSTLKIQPAKLEDSAVYLCASSLVGQGGYEQYFGPGTRLTVT.

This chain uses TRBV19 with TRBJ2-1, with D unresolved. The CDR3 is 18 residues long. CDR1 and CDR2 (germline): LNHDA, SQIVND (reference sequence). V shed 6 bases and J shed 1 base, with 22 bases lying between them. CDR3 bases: TGTGCCAGTAGCCCTTGGCGGTCGCGGTCGAGTTCCTACAATGAGCAGTTCTTC. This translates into CASSPWRSRSSSYNEQFF.

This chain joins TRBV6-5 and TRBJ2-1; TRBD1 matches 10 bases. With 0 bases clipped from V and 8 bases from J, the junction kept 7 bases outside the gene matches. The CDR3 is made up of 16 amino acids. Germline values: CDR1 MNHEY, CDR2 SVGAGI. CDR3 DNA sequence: TGTGCCAGCAGTTACTCGATGGGACAGGGGAAGGATGAGCAGTTCTTC. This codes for CASSYSMGQGKDEQFF.

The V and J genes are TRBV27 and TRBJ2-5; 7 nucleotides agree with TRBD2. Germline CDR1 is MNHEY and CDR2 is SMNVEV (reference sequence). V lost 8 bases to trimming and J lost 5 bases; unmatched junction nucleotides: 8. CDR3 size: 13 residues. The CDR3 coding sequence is TGTGCCAGCGCCGGAGGTAGCGGGGAGACCCAGTACTTC. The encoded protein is CASAGGSGETQYF.

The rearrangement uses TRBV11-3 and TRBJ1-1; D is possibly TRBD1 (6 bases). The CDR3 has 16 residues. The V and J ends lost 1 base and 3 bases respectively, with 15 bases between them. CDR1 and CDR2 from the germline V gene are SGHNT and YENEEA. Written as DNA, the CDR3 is TGTGCCAGCAGCTTAGGGAGCGGCCAGGGGCACACTGAAGCTTTCTTT. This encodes CASSLGSGQGHTEAFF.

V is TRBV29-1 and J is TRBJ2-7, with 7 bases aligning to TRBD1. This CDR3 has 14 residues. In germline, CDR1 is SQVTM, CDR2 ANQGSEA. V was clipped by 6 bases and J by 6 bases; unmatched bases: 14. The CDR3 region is CSVAVGTAPFEQYF. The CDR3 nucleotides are TGCAGCGTCGCCGTAGGGACAGCCCCATTCGAGCAGTACTTC.

CDR3 region: CASSQSTAYYGYTF. In DNA, the CDR3 is TGTGCCAGCAGCCAATCGACAGCTTACTATGGCTACACCTTC. The J gene is TRBJ1-2, the V gene TRBV27; a weak D match, TRBD1 (5 bases). The CDR3 has 14 residues. Germline V CDR1 and CDR2: MNHEY, SMNVEV (reference sequence). The V end was cut by 6 bases, the J end by 3 bases, with 14 bases between.

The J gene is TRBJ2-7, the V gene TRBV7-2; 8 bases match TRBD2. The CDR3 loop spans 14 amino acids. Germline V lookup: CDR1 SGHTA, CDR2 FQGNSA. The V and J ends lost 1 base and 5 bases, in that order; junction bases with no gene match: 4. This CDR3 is CASSLGRGANEQYF. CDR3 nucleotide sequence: TGTGCCAGCAGCTTAGGGCGGGGGGCAAACGAGCAGTACTTC.

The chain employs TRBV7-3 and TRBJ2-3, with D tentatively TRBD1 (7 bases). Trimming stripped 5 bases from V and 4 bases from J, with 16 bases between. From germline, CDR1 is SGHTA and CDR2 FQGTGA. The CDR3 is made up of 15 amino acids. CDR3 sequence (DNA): TGTGCCAGCAGCCCCAGGGGGGAATCCGCAGATACGCAGTATTTT. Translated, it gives CASSPRGESADTQYF.

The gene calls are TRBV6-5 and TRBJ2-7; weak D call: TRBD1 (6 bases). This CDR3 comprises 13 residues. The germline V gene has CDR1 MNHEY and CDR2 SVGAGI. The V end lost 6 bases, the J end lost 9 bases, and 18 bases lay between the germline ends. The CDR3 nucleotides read TGTGCCAGCAGCCCTCTTACAGGGAAGGGGCAGTACTTC. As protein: CASSPLTGKGQYF.

The CDR3 sequence: CASSLEGPRGPQHF. In DNA, the CDR3 is TGTGCCAGCAGCTTAGAAGGTCCAAGAGGGCCCCAGCATTTT. This chain connects TRBV7-2 to TRBJ1-5; D remains unclear. CDR1 is SGHTA and CDR2 is FQGNSA in the germline V gene. The V gene lost 1 base and the J gene lost 9 bases, with 13 bases spanning the gap. There are 14 residues in the CDR3.

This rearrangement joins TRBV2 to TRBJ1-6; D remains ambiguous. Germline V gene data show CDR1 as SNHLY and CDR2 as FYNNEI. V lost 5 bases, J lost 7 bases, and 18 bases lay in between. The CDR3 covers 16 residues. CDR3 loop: CASSKNAGLVNSPLHF. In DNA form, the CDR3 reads TGTGCCAGCAGTAAAAACGCCGGGTTGGTAAATTCACCCCTCCACTTT.

Here the CDR3 DNA reads TGCAGCGTTCGGCCAGGGGGCTCTCAGCCCCAGCATTTT. Amino acid sequence: CSVRPGGSQPQHF. The rearrangement uses TRBV29-1 and TRBJ1-5; 8 bases are shared with TRBD1. The length of the CDR3 is 13 residues. Trimming at V came to 5 bases and at J to 6 bases, leaving 6 bases not matched to a gene. CDR1 and CDR2 (germline): SQVTM, ANQGSEA.

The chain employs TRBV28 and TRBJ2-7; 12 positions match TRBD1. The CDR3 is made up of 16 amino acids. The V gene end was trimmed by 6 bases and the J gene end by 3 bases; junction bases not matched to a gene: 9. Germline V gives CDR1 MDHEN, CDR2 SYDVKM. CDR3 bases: TGTGCCAGCAGCGGCCCGGGACAGGGGGCCCTCTACGAGCAGTACTTC. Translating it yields CASSGPGQGALYEQYF.

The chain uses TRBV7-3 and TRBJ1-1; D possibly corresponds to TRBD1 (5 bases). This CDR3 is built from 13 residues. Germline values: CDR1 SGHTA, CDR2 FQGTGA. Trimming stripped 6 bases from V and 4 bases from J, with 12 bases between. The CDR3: CASRRGRGTEAFF. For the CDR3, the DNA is TGTGCCAGCAGAAGGGGCCGAGGCACTGAAGCTTTCTTT. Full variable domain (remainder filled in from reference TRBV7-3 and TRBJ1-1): GAGVSQTPSNKVTEKGKYVELRCDPISGHTALYWYRQSLGQGPEFLIYFQGTGAADDSGLPNDRFFAVRPEGSVSTLKIQRTERGDSAVYLCASRRGRGTEAFFGQGTRLTVV.

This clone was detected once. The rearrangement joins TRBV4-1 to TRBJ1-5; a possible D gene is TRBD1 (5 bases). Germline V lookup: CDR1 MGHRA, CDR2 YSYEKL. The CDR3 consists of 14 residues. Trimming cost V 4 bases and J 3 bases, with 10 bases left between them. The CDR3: CASSRRQYNQPQHF. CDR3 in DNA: TGCGCCAGCAGCCGACGACAGTACAATCAGCCCCAGCATTTT.

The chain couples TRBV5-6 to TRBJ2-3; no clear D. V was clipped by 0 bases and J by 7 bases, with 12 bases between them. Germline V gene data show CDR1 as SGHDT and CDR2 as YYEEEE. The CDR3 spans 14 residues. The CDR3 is CASSLDYLRHTQYF. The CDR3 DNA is TGTGCCAGCAGCTTGGACTACTTAAGACATACGCAGTATTTT.

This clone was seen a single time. CDR3 residues: CASSSWEAANTGELFF. For the CDR3, the DNA is TGTGCCAGCAGTTCCTGGGAGGCAGCGAACACCGGGGAGCTGTTTTTT. V gene TRBV25-1 combines with J gene TRBJ2-2; D perhaps matches TRBD2 (6 bases). The CDR3 loop spans 16 amino acids. The V gene lost 5 bases and the J gene lost 0 bases, with 13 bases spanning the gap. CDR1 is MGHDK, CDR2 SYGVNS, per germline.